Listed below are T cell receptor beta chains from one sample, sequenced in a study of neurological immune-mediated disorders. TCRdb reprocessed the 5' RACE reads via MiXCR and lists one record per CDR3 protein. This repertoire shows some 54,000 distinct CDR3 sequences, about 10% found once; its top ten account for more than 6.5%. Sequenced input: PBMCs. The receptor source for this set is a male donor with HTLV-1-associated myelopathy (HAM/TSP). The CDR3 runs from the conserved cysteine through the conserved F or W. Fields, in order: V gene, J gene, CDR3 length, clone size, CDR3 protein. Rows may omit the clone size; those that give it use once, few, many or a size class.

>TRBV6-2/TRBV6-3|TRBJ2-7|15|many
CASSYELAGDSMQYF
>TRBV20-1|TRBJ2-5|13|many
CSARKRGRETQYF
>TRBV28|TRBJ2-7|13|many
CASSLSQNYEQYF
>TRBV27|TRBJ1-2|13|many
CASRLTGGDGYTF
>TRBV3-1|TRBJ2-7|18|many
CASSQVGRGAGGRYEQYF
>TRBV6-5|TRBJ1-5|14|many
CASSGRGSNQPQHF
>TRBV5-1|TRBJ1-1|14|once
CARRLRTGNTEAFF
>TRBV19|TRBJ1-1|16|few
CASSILVGQLNTEAFF
>TRBV7-8|TRBJ2-3|19|large
CASSPPPGLAGVSTDTQYF
>TRBV6-5|TRBJ2-5|13|many
CASSRAGRETQYF
>TRBV12-3/TRBV12-4|TRBJ1-6|16|many
CASSPLGQGPDSPLHF
>TRBV20-1|TRBJ2-1|14|many
CSARTPIGYNEQFF
>TRBV6-6|TRBJ1-5|12|many
CATRRVNQPQHF
>TRBV20-1|TRBJ2-1|11|many
CSASRLNEQFF
>TRBV5-6|TRBJ1-2|13|many
CASSLRDHYGYTF
>TRBV20-1|TRBJ1-6|13|many
CSAVWAFNSPLHF
>TRBV29-1|TRBJ2-5|14|medium-sized
CSVEDGDLEVTQYF
>TRBV6-5|TRBJ2-4|16|few
CASSYFEGTVKNIQYF
>TRBV7-9|TRBJ1-1|15|many
CASSPGGQGRTEAFF
>TRBV7-9|TRBJ1-2|20|.
CASSFYICSAREPKDYGYTF
>TRBV15|TRBJ2-7|15|many
CATSREAYKTYEQYF
>TRBV4-3|TRBJ2-1|18|many
CASSQGLAGVPPYNEQFF
>TRBV20-1|TRBJ2-3|13|few
CSAIEARTDTQYF
>TRBV20-1|TRBJ2-3|12|many
CSASSDTDTQYF
>TRBV25-1|TRBJ2-3|16|many
CASSEWEGRATDTQYF
>TRBV6-5|TRBJ1-6|17|many
CASSYALRTGEDSPLHF
>TRBV10-3|TRBJ2-1|16|.
CAISAATGKDYNEQFF
>TRBV20-1|TRBJ1-2|12|many
CSARRGTIGYTF
>TRBV27|TRBJ1-2|15|many
CASSLSMGVRYGYTF
>TRBV5-1|TRBJ2-3|13|many
CASSPHLGDTQYF
>TRBV6-1|TRBJ1-5|15|many
CASSRDRLTEQPQHF
>TRBV27|TRBJ2-3|17|many
CASSLSSPGLAADTQYF
>TRBV10-3|TRBJ2-7|16|many
CAISKYPDRGDYEQYF
>TRBV18|TRBJ2-1|14|many
CASSGLAEYNEQFF
>TRBV20-1|TRBJ1-5|14|many
CSARTGWGNQPQHF
>TRBV3-1|TRBJ1-5|15|many
CASSQWNSQGQPQHF
>TRBV29-1|TRBJ2-7|11|many
CSAGQSYEQYF
>TRBV14|TRBJ2-5|14|many
CASSPLGREETQYF
>TRBV20-1|TRBJ2-7|11|many
CSAGDEYEQYF
>TRBV10-2|TRBJ2-2|15|many
CASILSQGVTGELFF
>TRBV5-1|TRBJ1-2|12|many
CASSGDRVGYTF
>TRBV2|TRBJ1-6|16|many
CASTPRISSYNSPLHF
>TRBV7-2|TRBJ1-5|13|many
CASSPAQGAPQHF
>TRBV9|TRBJ2-1|15|many
CASSVDGGPRNEQFF
>TRBV7-9|TRBJ1-1|18|many
CASSNPVPPTGMNTEAFF
>TRBV11-2|TRBJ2-3|16|many
CASSFTWSEFTDTQYF